Here is one TCR beta chain with its context. Its antigen is not identified. This sample was included in a study of PD-1 blockade in classical Hodgkin lymphoma. Study-level background: The nivolumab dose that patients received was 3 mg/kg, given intravenously every 2 weeks.

CDR1 is SGHKS, CDR2 YYEKEE, per germline (reference sequence). J was trimmed by 5 bases and V by 3 bases; bases with no gene match: 14. The CDR3 sequence is 20 residues long. Study conclusions and caveats: CD8+ TCR diversity did not rise significantly by C4D1, unlike CD4+.

There was relapse after autologous stem cell transplantation in every patient, and there was variation in brentuximab vedotin exposure. The data were produced by immunoSEQ multiplex PCR, yet TCRdb's version contains in-frame clones alone and is incomplete. The table has some 50,000 clones, approximately 73% seen once. Sequencing used peripheral blood mononuclear cells (PBMCs), obtained at baseline. The clonotype comes from a human donor with classical Hodgkin lymphoma. This chain joins TRBV5-5 and TRBJ2-2; 15 nucleotides agree with TRBD2. CDR3 in amino acids: CASSYGPRGLAGGGTGELFF. The CDR3 nucleotides read TGTGCCAGCAGCTACGGTCCCCGGGGACTAGCGGGAGGCGGAACCGGGGAGCTGTTTTTT.